This T cell receptor beta chain emerged from a study of shared clonotypes between healthy human individuals. Study-level results: The represented genetic and exposure-history diversity was limited by the small number of donors.

Germline V gene lookup returns CDR1 SGHRS and CDR2 YFSETQ. The CDR3 is made up of 18 amino acids. Trimming removed 0 bases from V and 4 bases from J, with 19 bases in between. With respect to this clone: Its target is not known.

Libraries were prepared by immunoSEQ multiplex PCR; TCRdb keeps only in-frame clonotypes and omits some of them. The sample has approximately 500,000 clones; around 74% are singletons. The sequenced sample consisted of PBMCs. This chain joins TRBV5-1 and TRBJ2-2; D might be TRBD1 or TRBD2, each matching 5 bases. The source is a woman between 40 and 50 years old in good health. Some clones in this sample may be carry-over from other donors' samples. As DNA, the CDR3 is TGCGCCAGCAGCTTGGCAGGCTGGGGGTCGGCGGGCACCGGGGAGCTGTTTTTT. Protein: CASSLAGWGSAGTGELFF.